Listed here are 10 T cell receptor beta chains from one sample, sequenced in a study of cytomegalovirus exposure and HLA in healthy donors. The PCR used 60 Vbeta and 13 Jbeta primers. This table comes from immunoSEQ multiplex PCR, and its TCRdb copy is limited to in-frame clones, with some not included. The sample holds about 200,000 clones; 75% to 85% are singletons and the top ten take less than 2%. Input material: PBMCs. The receptors here all came from a girl between 5 and 17 years old in good health and CMV-seropositive.

This clone was recorded only once. V gene TRBV27 combines with J gene TRBJ2-2; 11 nucleotides line up with TRBD2. Germline V gene data show CDR1 as MNHEY and CDR2 as SMNVEV (reference sequence). CDR3 size: 18 residues. V shed 7 bases, J shed 3 bases, and the junction held 13 bases outside the gene matches. The CDR3 here is CASTLAGAFGSDTGELFF. The DNA of the CDR3 is TGTGCCAGCACACTAGCGGGGGCTTTTGGCTCGGACACCGGGGAGCTGTTTTTT.

This clone was seen just once. The chain recombines TRBV18 with TRBJ1-5; perhaps TRBD1 as D (6 bases). The CDR3 is 13 amino acids. Germline V lookup: CDR1 KGHSH, CDR2 LQKENI. The ends were cut back, 2 bases at V and 6 bases at J, with 8 bases in the middle. The CDR3 DNA sequence: TGTGCCAGCTCACCAGGGGGCCGTCAGCCCCAGCATTTT. Amino acid sequence: CASSPGGRQPQHF.

The genes are TRBV9 and TRBJ1-4; 9 nucleotides align to TRBD1. CDR1 is SGDLS, CDR2 YYNGEE, per germline. J gave up 8 bases and V 0 bases, and 5 bases lay outside the gene matches. The CDR3 loop spans 15 amino acids. The DNA of the CDR3 is TGTGCCAGCAGCGTAGGACAGGGGGTAGGAGAAAAACTGTTTTTT. This encodes CASSVGQGVGEKLFF.

This clone was observed once. The chain joins TRBV4-1 to TRBJ2-1; 11 bases align to TRBD1. V lost 4 bases, J lost 8 bases, and 4 bases stayed unmatched. The CDR3 has 14 residues. CDR1 is MGHRA and CDR2 is YSYEKL in the germline V gene. Written as DNA, the CDR3 is TGCGCCAGCAGCCCCCGGACAGGGGGCGATGAGCAGTTCTTC. Its translation: CASSPRTGGDEQFF.

This chain links TRBV7-9 with TRBJ1-1; D is ambiguous. Trimming took 1 base from V and 8 from J, leaving 11 bases between them. The CDR3 runs to 13 residues. Germline V CDR1 and CDR2: SEHNR, FQNEAQ (reference sequence). CDR3 in DNA: TGTGCCAGCAGCTTAGTGGTTCGACAAGAAGCTTTCTTT. Its translation is CASSLVVRQEAFF. The variable domain in full, with the rest retrieved from reference TRBV7-9 and TRBJ1-1, is DTGVSQNPRHKITKRGQNVTFRCDPISEHNRLYWYRQTLGQGPEFLTYFQNEAQLEKSRLLSDRFSAERPKGSFSTLEIQRTEQGDSAMYLCASSLVVRQEAFFGQGTRLTVV.

This sequence joins TRBV9 and TRBJ2-7; TRBD1 aligns across 10 bases. The CDR3 length is 15 residues. V trimming: 4 bases; J trimming: 2 bases; junction bases outside the gene matches: 6. CDR1 and CDR2 (germline): SGDLS, YYNGEE. This chain's CDR3 is CASSFGQGGPYEQYF. As DNA, the CDR3 is TGTGCCAGCAGCTTCGGACAGGGGGGTCCCTACGAGCAGTACTTC. Drawing the rest from reference TRBV9 and TRBJ2-7, the complete variable domain is DSGVTQTPKHLITATGQRVTLRCSPRSGDLSVYWYQQSLDQGLQFLIQYYNGEERAKGNILERFSAQQFPDLHSELNLSSLELGDSALYFCASSFGQGGPYEQYFGPGTRLTVT.

The V and J genes are TRBV11-3 and TRBJ2-5, with D uncertain. This CDR3 spans 13 amino acids. Germline V lookup: CDR1 SGHNT, CDR2 YENEEA. V shed 1 base and J shed 3 bases, with 6 bases lying between them. CDR3 in amino acids: CASSLGQKETQYF. In nucleotides, the CDR3 is TGTGCCAGCAGCTTAGGGCAGAAAGAGACCCAGTACTTC. The full variable domain, completed using reference TRBV11-3 and TRBJ2-5, is EAGVVQSPRYKIIEKKQPVAFWCNPISGHNTLYWYLQNLGQGPELLIRYENEEAVDDSQLPKDRFSAERLKGVDSTLKIQPAELGDSAVYLCASSLGQKETQYFGPGTRLLVL.

The gene calls are TRBV5-1 and TRBJ1-1, with D unclear. CDR3 length: 12 amino acids. The germline V gene has CDR1 SGHRS and CDR2 YFSETQ. With 0 bases removed from V and 8 bases from J, the gap between germline ends came to 8 bases. The CDR3 sequence is CASSLESREAFF. Here the CDR3 DNA reads TGCGCCAGCAGCTTGGAATCTAGGGAAGCTTTCTTT.

The rearrangement uses TRBV6-5 and TRBJ1-2; D remains unclear. Germline-derived CDR1 and CDR2 are MNHEY and SVGAGI. This CDR3 is built from 13 residues. The V gene lost 7 bases and the J gene lost 7 bases, with 16 bases spanning the gap. CDR3 sequence: CASTIHAGGGYTF. Written as DNA, the CDR3 is TGTGCCAGCACCATCCACGCGGGCGGTGGCTACACCTTC.

V and J are TRBV6-1 and TRBJ1-4; D gene unclear. In germline, CDR1 is MNHNS, CDR2 SASEGT. This CDR3 contains 15 residues. Trimming cost V 1 base and J 3 bases, with 9 bases left between them. CDR3 sequence: CASSEDGWPNEKLFF. The DNA of the CDR3 is TGTGCCAGCAGTGAAGACGGGTGGCCTAATGAAAAACTGTTTTTT.